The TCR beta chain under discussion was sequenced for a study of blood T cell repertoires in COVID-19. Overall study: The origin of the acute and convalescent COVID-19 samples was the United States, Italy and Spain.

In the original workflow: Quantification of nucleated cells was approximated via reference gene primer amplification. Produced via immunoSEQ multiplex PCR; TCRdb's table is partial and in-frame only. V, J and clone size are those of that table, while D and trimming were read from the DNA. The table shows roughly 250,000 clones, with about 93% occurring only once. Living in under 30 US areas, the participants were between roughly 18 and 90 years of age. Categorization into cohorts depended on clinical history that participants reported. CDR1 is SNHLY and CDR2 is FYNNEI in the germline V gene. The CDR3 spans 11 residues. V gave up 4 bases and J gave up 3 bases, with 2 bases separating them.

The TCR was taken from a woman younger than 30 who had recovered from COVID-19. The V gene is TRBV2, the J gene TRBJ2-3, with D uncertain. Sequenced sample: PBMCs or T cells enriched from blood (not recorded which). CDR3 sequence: CASSATDTQYF. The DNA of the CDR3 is TGTGCCAGCAGTGCAACAGATACGCAGTATTTT.